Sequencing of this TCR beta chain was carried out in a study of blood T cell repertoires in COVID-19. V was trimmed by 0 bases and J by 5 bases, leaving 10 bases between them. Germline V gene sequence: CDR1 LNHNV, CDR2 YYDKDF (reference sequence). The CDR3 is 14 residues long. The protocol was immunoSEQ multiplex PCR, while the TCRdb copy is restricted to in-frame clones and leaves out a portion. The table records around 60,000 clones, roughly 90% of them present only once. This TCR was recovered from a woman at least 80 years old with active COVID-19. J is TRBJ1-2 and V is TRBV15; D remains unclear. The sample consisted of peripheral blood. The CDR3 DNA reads TGTGCCACCAGCAGAGATTTGGCAGAATATGGCTACACCTTC. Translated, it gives CATSRDLAEYGYTF.